The sequence of this T cell receptor (beta chain) was determined in a study of shared clonotypes between healthy human individuals. Study results and limitations: The naive CD4 repertoires of several donors were compared, and around 4.9% of clonotypes were shared.

Germline lookup yields CDR1 SQVTM and CDR2 ANQGSEA. This CDR3 is built from 16 residues. J lost 3 bases, V lost 3 bases, and 12 bases had no gene match. A word on this clone: The antigen remains undetermined.

For each subset, genomic DNA was distributed in equal portions over several immunoSEQ plates. Measured with immunoSEQ multiplex PCR; TCRdb has only the in-frame clones, and not every one. The table lists around 1.1 million clones, approximately 80% of them singletons. The split of CD4+ cells yielded CD45RA+ naive and CD45RA-negative memory subsets. The sequence came from a man aged 18 to 29 in good health. Some clones in this sample may be carry-over from other donors' samples. The specimen was memory CD4+ T cells from PBMCs. Subset described: CD45RA-negative fraction. This sequence joins TRBV29-1 and TRBJ1-2, with TRBD1 identical over 8 bases. CDR3 nucleotides: TGCAGCGTTGATAGACCGAACAGGGGGTTCTACTATGGCTACACCTTC. This sequence encodes CSVDRPNRGFYYGYTF.